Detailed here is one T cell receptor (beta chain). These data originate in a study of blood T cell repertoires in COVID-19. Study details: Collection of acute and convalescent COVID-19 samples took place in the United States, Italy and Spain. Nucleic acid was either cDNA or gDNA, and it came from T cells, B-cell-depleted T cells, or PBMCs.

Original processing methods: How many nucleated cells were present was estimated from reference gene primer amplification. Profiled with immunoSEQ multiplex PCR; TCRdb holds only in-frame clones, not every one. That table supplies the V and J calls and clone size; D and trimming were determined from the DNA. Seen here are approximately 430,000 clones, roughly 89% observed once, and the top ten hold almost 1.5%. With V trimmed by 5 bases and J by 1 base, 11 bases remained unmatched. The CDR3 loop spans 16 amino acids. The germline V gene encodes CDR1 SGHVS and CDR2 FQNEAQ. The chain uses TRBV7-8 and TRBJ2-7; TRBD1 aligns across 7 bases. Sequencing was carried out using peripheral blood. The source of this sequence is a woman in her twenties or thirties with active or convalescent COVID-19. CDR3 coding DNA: TGTGCCAGCAGCCCAGCCGAGACAGGGTCATCCTACGAGCAGTACTTC. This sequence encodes CASSPAETGSSYEQYF.